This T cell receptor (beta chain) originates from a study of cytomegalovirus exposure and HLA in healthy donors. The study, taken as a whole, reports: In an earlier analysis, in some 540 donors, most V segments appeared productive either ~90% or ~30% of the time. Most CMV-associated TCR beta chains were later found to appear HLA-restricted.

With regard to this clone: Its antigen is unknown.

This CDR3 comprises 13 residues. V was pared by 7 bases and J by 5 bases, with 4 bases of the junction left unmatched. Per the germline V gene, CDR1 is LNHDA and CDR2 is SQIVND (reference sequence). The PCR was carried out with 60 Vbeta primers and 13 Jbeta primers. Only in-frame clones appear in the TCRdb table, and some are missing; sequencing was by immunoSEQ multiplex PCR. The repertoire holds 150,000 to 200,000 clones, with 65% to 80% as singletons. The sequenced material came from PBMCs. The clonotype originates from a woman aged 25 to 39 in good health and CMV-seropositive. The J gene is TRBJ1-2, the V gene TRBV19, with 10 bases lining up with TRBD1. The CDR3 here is CASTTDRGYGYTF. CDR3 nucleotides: TGTGCCAGTACCACGGACAGGGGGTATGGCTACACCTTC.